This TCR beta chain originates from a study of blood T cells in healthy people across ages. A second about 7 to 12 cycle PCR used barcoded and J-beta primers. In TCRdb, the 5' RACE reads were re-called with MiXCR into one record per CDR3 protein. This sample yields around 870,000 distinct CDR3 sequences, of which around 26% are seen a single time; about 18% belongs to the top ten. Peripheral blood was drawn, approximately 9.5 milliliters per donor. After removal of 1 base from V and 6 bases from J, the junction contained 9 bases not matched to a gene. CDR1 and CDR2 from the germline V gene are SGHTA and FQGNSA. This CDR3 spans 17 amino acids.

The chain links TRBV7-2 to TRBJ1-6, with 7 bases lining up with TRBD1. Material for sequencing was blood. The TCR was taken from a woman older than 75 in good health. In DNA form, the CDR3 reads TGTGCCAGCAGCTTAGAGGGGGCGACAGCAATTAATTCACCCCTCCACTTT. Translating it yields CASSLEGATAINSPLHF.